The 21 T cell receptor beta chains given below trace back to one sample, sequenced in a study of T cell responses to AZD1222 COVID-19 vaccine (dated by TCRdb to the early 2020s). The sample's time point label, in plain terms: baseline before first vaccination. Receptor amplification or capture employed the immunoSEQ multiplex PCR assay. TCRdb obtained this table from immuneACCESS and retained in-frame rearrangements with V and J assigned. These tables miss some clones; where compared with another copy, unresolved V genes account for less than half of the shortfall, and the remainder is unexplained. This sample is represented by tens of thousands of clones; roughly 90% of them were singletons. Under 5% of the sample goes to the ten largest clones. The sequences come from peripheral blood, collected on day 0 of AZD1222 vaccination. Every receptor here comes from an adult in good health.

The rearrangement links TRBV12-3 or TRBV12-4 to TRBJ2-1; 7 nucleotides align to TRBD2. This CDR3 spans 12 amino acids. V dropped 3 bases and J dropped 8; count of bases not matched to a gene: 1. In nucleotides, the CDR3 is TGTGCCAGCAGTTTCGGACTAGATGAGCAGTTCTTC. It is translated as CASSFGLDEQFF.

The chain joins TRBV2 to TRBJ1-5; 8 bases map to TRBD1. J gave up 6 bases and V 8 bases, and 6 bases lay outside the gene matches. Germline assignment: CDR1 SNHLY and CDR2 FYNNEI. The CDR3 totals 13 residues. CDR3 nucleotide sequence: TGTGCCAGCGGTAATGACAGGGGTCAGCCCCAGCATTTT. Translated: CASGNDRGQPQHF.

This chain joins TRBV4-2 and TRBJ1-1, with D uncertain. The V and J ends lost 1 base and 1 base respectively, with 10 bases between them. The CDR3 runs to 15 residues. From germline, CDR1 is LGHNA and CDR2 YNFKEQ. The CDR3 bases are TGTGCCAGCAGCCAAGGGGTCCTTGGGAACACTGAAGCTTTCTTT. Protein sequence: CASSQGVLGNTEAFF.

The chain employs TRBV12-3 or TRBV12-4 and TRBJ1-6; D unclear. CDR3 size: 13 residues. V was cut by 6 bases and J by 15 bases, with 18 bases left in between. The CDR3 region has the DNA TGTGCCAGCAGGGGCCCCGGCCCCTTCATCCTCCACTTT. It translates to CASRGPGPFILHF.

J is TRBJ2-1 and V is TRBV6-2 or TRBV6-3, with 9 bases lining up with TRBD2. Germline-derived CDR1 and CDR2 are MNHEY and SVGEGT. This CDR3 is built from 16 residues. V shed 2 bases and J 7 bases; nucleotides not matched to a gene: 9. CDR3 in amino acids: CASSYVAGGPRNEQFF. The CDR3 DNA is TGTGCCAGCAGTTACGTGGCGGGAGGGCCCCGGAATGAGCAGTTCTTC.

The CDR3 nucleotides read TGTGCCAGCAGTTACGATGCTCGCACTAGGAGAGCTGAAGCTTTCTTT. The encoded protein is CASSYDARTRRAEAFF. V gene TRBV6-2 or TRBV6-3 combines with J gene TRBJ1-1; D is uncertain. V lost 2 bases and J 6 bases, leaving 19 bases between the germline ends. The germline V gene encodes CDR1 MNHEY and CDR2 SVGEGT. CDR3 length: 16 amino acids.

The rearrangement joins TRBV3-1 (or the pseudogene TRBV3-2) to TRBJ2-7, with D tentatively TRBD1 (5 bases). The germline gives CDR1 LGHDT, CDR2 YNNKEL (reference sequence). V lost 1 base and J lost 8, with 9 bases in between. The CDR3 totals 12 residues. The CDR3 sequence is CASSQGQFKQYF. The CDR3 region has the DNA TGTGCCAGCAGCCAAGGACAGTTCAAGCAGTACTTC.

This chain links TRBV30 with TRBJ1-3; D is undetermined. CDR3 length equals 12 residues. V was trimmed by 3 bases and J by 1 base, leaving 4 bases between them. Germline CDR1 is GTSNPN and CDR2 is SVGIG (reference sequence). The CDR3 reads CAWRGSGNTIYF. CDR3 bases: TGTGCCTGGAGGGGGTCTGGAAACACCATATATTTT.

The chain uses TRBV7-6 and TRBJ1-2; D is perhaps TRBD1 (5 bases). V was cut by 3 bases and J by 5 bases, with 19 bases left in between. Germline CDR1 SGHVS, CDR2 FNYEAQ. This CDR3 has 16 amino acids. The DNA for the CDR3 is TGTGCCAGCAGCTTGGGAACCGGGACGGGACCTTATGGCTACACCTTC. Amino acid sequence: CASSLGTGTGPYGYTF.

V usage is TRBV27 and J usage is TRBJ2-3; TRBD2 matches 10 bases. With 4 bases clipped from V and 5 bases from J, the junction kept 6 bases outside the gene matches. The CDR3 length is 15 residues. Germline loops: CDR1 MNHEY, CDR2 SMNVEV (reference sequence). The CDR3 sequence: CASSYLAGAGDTQYF. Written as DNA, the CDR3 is TGTGCCAGCAGTTATCTAGCGGGAGCTGGAGATACGCAGTATTTT.

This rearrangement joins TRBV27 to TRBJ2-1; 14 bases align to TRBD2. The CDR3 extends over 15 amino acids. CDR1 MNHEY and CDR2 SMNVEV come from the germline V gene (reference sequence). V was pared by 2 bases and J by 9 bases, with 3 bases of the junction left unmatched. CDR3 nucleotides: TGTGCCAGCAGTTTACCCGGGACTAGCGGGAGTGAGCAGTTCTTC. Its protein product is CASSLPGTSGSEQFF.

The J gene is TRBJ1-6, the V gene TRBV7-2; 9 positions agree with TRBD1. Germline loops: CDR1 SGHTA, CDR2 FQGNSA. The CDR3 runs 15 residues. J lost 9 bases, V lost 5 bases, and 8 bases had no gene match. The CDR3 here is CASSTGQGVGSPLHF. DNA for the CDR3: TGTGCCAGCAGCACGGGACAGGGTGTAGGTTCACCCCTCCACTTT. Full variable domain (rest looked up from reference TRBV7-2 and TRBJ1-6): GAGVSQSPSNKVTEKGKDVELRCDPISGHTALYWYRQSLGQGLEFLIYFQGNSAPDKSGLPSDRFSAERTGGSVSTLTIQRTQQEDSAVYLCASSTGQGVGSPLHFGNGTRLTVT.

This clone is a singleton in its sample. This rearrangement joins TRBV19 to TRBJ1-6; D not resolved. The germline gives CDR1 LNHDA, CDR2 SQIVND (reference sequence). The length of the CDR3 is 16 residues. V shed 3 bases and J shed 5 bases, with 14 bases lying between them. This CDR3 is CASSMGTPSNNSPLHF. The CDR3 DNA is TGTGCCAGTAGTATGGGAACCCCGAGTAATAATTCACCCCTCCACTTT.

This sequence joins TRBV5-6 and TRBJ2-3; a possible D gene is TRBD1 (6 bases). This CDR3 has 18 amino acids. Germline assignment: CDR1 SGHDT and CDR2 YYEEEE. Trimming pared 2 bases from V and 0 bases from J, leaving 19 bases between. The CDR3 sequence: CASSLTRTAVDSTDTQYF. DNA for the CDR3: TGTGCCAGCAGCTTAACTCGGACAGCCGTCGATAGCACAGATACGCAGTATTTT.

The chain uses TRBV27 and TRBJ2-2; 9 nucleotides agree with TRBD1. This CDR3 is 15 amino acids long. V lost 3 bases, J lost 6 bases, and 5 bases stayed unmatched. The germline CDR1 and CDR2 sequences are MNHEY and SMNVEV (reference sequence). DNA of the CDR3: TGTGCCAGCAGTTTGGGACAGGGTTGGTCCGGGGAGCTGTTTTTT. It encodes CASSLGQGWSGELFF.

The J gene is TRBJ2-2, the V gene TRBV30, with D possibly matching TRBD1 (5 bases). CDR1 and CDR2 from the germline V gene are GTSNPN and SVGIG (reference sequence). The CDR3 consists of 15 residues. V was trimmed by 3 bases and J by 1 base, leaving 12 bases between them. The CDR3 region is CAWRRAGMNTGELFF. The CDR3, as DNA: TGTGCCTGGAGAAGGGCAGGGATGAACACCGGGGAGCTGTTTTTT. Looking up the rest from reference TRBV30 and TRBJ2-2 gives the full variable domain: SQTIHQWPATLVQPVGSPLSLECTVEGTSNPNLYWYRQAAGRGLQLLFYSVGIGQISSEVPQNLSASRPQDRQFILSSKKLLLSDSGFYLCAWRRAGMNTGELFFGEGSRLTVL.

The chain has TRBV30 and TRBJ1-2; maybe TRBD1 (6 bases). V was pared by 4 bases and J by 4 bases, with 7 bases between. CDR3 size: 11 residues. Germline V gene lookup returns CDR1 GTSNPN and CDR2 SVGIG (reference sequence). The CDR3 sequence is CAWTTGYGYTF. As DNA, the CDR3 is TGTGCCTGGACGACAGGCTATGGCTACACCTTC.

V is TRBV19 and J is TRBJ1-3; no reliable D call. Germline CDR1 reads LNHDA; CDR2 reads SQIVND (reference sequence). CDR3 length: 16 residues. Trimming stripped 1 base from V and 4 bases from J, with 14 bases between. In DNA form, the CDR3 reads TGTGCCAGTAGTATAGGAACCCCCGAGGCCGGAAACACCATATATTTT. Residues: CASSIGTPEAGNTIYF.

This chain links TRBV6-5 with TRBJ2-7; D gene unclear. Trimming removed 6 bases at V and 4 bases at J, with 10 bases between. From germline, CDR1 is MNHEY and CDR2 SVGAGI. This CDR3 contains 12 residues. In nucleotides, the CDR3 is TGTGCCAGCAGCCCCCGATTATACGAGCAGTACTTC. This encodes CASSPRLYEQYF.

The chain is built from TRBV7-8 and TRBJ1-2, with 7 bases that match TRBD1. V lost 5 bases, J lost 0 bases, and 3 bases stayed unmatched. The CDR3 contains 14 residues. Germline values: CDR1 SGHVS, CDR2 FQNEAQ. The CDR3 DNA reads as TGTGCCAGCAGCCCTGGGACAGCTAACTATGGCTACACCTTC. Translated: CASSPGTANYGYTF.

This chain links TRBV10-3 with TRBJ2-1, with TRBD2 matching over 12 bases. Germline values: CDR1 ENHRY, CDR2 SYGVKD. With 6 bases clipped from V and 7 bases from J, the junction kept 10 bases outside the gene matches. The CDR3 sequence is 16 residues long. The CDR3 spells CAISTLAGGSLNEQFF. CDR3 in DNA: TGTGCCATCAGCACACTAGCGGGAGGCTCTTTAAATGAGCAGTTCTTC.